Listed below are T cell receptor beta chains from one sample, sequenced in a study of OX40 agonist ivuxolimab in advanced cancers. Sequenced by immunoSEQ multiplex PCR; TCRdb stores in-frame clones only, minus some. The sample consists of about 16,000 clones, about four fifths of them appearing once. The starting material was CD4+ or CD8+ T cells sorted from blood, obtained in a trial of the OX40 agonist ivuxolimab. These receptors came from an adult with an advanced solid tumor such as melanoma, head and neck, liver or kidney cancer. Both conserved end residues are part of each CDR3. Each record gives: V gene, J gene, clone size, D gene, CDR3 DNA, CDR3 protein. A D gene is named only where the DNA matches it firmly. Only part of the rows carry a size: once, few, many, or a class if the clone is expanded.

V: TRBV4-3; J: TRBJ2-1; size: .; D: TRBD2; DNA: TGCGCCAGCAGCTCTAACCAAGCGGGAGGGTCTGAGCAGTTCTTC; CDR3: CASSSNQAGGSEQFF
V: TRBV9; J: TRBJ2-2; size: few; D: TRBD2; DNA: TGTGCCAGCGGCGGGAGGGCCGATAGCGGGGAGCTGTTTTTT; CDR3: CASGGRADSGELFF
V: TRBV13; J: TRBJ1-2; size: .; D: TRBD1; DNA: TGTGCCAGCAGCCACAGGGGGCCCGGAATGGATGGCTACACCTTC; CDR3: CASSHRGPGMDGYTF
V: TRBV28; J: TRBJ2-7; size: .; D: TRBD1; DNA: TGTGCCAGCAGCATGAGGGGACAGTCCCTCCACGAGCAGTACTTC; CDR3: CASSMRGQSLHEQYF
V: TRBV5-1; J: TRBJ1-1; size: .; D: .; DNA: TGCGCCAGCAGCTTGGAGACCACGATGAACACTGAAGCTTTCTTT; CDR3: CASSLETTMNTEAFF
V: TRBV10-3; J: TRBJ1-5; size: .; D: .; DNA: TGTGCCATCAGTGACCCAAACAGCAATCAGCCCCAGCATTTT; CDR3: CAISDPNSNQPQHF
V: TRBV28; J: TRBJ2-7; size: once; D: .; DNA: TGTGCCAGCACCCTCGGACGGGGGCCTTCCTACGAGCAGTACTTC; CDR3: CASTLGRGPSYEQYF
V: TRBV7-9; J: TRBJ2-1; size: .; D: .; DNA: TGTGCCAGCAGCCCCCCCGGGACCTCCGGTCGGGAGCAGTTCTTC; CDR3: CASSPPGTSGREQFF
V: TRBV7-2; J: TRBJ2-5; size: .; D: .; DNA: TGTGCCAGCAGCTTACCACTTCAGGGCCCTTACCGGGAGACCCAGTACTTC; CDR3: CASSLPLQGPYRETQYF
V: TRBV4-3; J: TRBJ2-7; size: .; D: TRBD2; DNA: TGCGCCAGCAGCCCGGGAGGGGGCGAGCAGTACTTC; CDR3: CASSPGGGEQYF
V: TRBV7-9; J: TRBJ1-1; size: .; D: .; DNA: TGTGCCAGCAGCTTAGCACTACAGGCTACCACTGAAGCTTTCTTT; CDR3: CASSLALQATTEAFF
V: TRBV7-3; J: TRBJ2-7; size: .; D: .; DNA: TGTGCCAGCAGCTTAGAAGGCAACGAGCAGTACTTC; CDR3: CASSLEGNEQYF
V: TRBV5-6; J: TRBJ2-7; size: .; D: .; DNA: TGTGCCAGCAGCTTGATGGCAGGGGACGAGCAGTACTTC; CDR3: CASSLMAGDEQYF
V: TRBV7-2; J: TRBJ1-2; size: .; D: .; DNA: TGTGCCAGCAGCCCGACATCCGGCGGCTATGGCTACACCTTC; CDR3: CASSPTSGGYGYTF
V: TRBV7-2; J: TRBJ2-7; size: .; D: TRBD2; DNA: TGTGCCAGCAGCTTTGGGCTAGCGGGGACCTACGAGCAGTACTTC; CDR3: CASSFGLAGTYEQYF